Listed here are 20 T cell receptor beta chains from one sample, sequenced in a study of shared clonotypes between healthy human individuals. Clones were read by immunoSEQ multiplex PCR, and TCRdb kept only the in-frame ones, dropping some. The sample lists some 2 million clones; around 95% were seen once. Sequencing was performed on naive CD4+ T cells sorted from blood. Subset specified: CD45RA+ positively selected. The receptors were sampled from a man aged 18 to 35 in good health.

The chain is built from TRBV6-5 and TRBJ2-7; TRBD2 matches 14 bases. Germline-derived CDR1 and CDR2 are MNHEY and SVGAGI. The CDR3 totals 16 residues. V lost 2 bases and J lost 6; bases outside the gene matches: 6. This CDR3 is CASSYIRLAGGGEQYF. The CDR3 DNA reads as TGTGCCAGCAGTTACATCAGACTAGCGGGAGGGGGCGAGCAGTACTTC.

The genes are TRBV7-2 and TRBJ1-4, with D perhaps TRBD1 (5 bases). The V and J ends lost 4 bases and 3 bases respectively, with 15 bases between them. Germline CDR1 SGHTA, CDR2 FQGNSA. CDR3 length: 16 residues. CDR3 nucleotides: TGTGCCAGCAGCTCCTCGGGGGGAGGCTCTAATGAAAAACTGTTTTTT. Translating gives CASSSSGGGSNEKLFF.

This chain connects TRBV5-1 to TRBJ2-1; perhaps TRBD1 as D (6 bases). The CDR3 totals 13 residues. Trimming removed 3 bases from V and 7 bases from J, with 11 bases in between. Looked up from germline, CDR1 is SGHRS and CDR2 is YFSETQ. The CDR3 DNA sequence: TGCGCCAGCAGCTCTGGACAGTCAAATGAGCAGTTCTTC. It codes for CASSSGQSNEQFF.

V and J are TRBV6-1 and TRBJ1-1; TRBD1 is a possible D gene (6 bases). The germline CDR1 and CDR2 sequences are MNHNS and SASEGT. V was clipped by 5 bases and J by 1 base, with 8 bases between them. The length of the CDR3 is 13 residues. The CDR3, as DNA: TGTGCCAGCAGTTCCAGGGGGAACACTGAAGCTTTCTTT. Amino acid sequence: CASSSRGNTEAFF.

CDR3 loop: CASSSTYMNTEAFF. CDR3 in DNA: TGTGCCAGCAGTAGCACATATATGAACACTGAAGCTTTCTTT. This sequence joins TRBV2 and TRBJ1-1; D uncertain. The CDR3 length is 14 residues. The germline V and J ends were trimmed by 5 bases and 0 bases, with 10 bases remaining between them. CDR1 is SNHLY, CDR2 FYNNEI, per germline.

On this clone itself: A much larger clone is a single base away; this may be a read error. The J gene is TRBJ2-5, the V gene TRBV29-1; D might be TRBD1 (5 bases). In germline, CDR1 is SQVTM, CDR2 ANQGSEA. The V and J ends lost 2 bases and 6 bases respectively, with 10 bases between them. The CDR3 totals 12 residues. This CDR3 is CSVEQGSQTQYF. Here the CDR3 DNA reads TGCAGCGTTGAACAGGGATCCCAGACCCAGTACTTC.

The chain carries TRBV27 and TRBJ2-5; 7 bases are a match to TRBD2. The CDR3 consists of 14 residues. V shed 6 bases, J shed 2 bases, and the junction held 6 bases outside the gene matches. Looked up from germline, CDR1 is MNHEY and CDR2 is SMNVEV (reference sequence). Here the CDR3 DNA reads TGTGCCAGCAGGCGTTGGGACTATCAAGAGACCCAGTACTTC. Residues: CASRRWDYQETQYF.

The chain is built from TRBV21-1 and TRBJ1-1; the table's D call, TRBD1, was not checked against the DNA. TRBV21-1 is annotated as a pseudogene. This CDR3 comprises 17 residues. Here the CDR3 reads CASSKAGQGKSAREAFF. Here the CDR3 DNA reads TGTGCCAGCAGCAAAGCGGGACAGGGCAAGAGTGCCCGTGAAGCTTTCTTT.

V is TRBV11-2 and J is TRBJ2-7; D is perhaps TRBD1 or TRBD2 (5 bases each). From germline, CDR1 is SGHAT and CDR2 FQNNGV. V dropped 5 bases and J dropped 3 bases, with 20 bases sitting between them. The CDR3 spans 16 residues. The CDR3 protein is CASSPRSGQYSYEQYF. In DNA form, the CDR3 reads TGTGCCAGCAGCCCCAGGTCGGGGCAGTACAGCTACGAGCAGTACTTC. Full variable domain (missing parts from reference TRBV11-2 and TRBJ2-7): EAGVAQSPRYKIIEKRQSVAFWCNPISGHATLYWYQQILGQGPKLLIQFQNNGVVDDSQLPKDRFSAERLKGVDSTLKIQPAKLEDSAVYLCASSPRSGQYSYEQYFGPGTRLTVT.

V gene TRBV10-3 combines with J gene TRBJ1-1; the match to TRBD1 covers 9 bases. V dropped 2 bases and J dropped 6; count of bases not matched to a gene: 16. This CDR3 has 18 amino acids. The germline V gene has CDR1 ENHRY and CDR2 SYGVKD. The CDR3 protein is CAISEGQGQGQNKAEAFF. The CDR3 bases are TGTGCCATCAGTGAGGGACAGGGACAGGGTCAGAATAAGGCTGAAGCTTTCTTT.

The J gene is TRBJ1-1, the V gene TRBV9; a weak D match, TRBD1 (5 bases). Germline CDR1 reads SGDLS; CDR2 reads YYNGEE. There are 13 residues in the CDR3. V lost 7 bases and J lost 4, with 14 bases in between. The CDR3 DNA reads TGTGCCAGCGCCAGGGAGCCCAGCACTGAAGCTTTCTTT. This codes for CASAREPSTEAFF.

CDR3 bases: TGTGCCAGCAGCTTAGTGCCAGGGGTCTACAATGAGCAGTTCTTC. Translation gives CASSLVPGVYNEQFF. The chain couples TRBV11-2 to TRBJ2-1, with D possibly being TRBD1 (6 bases). The CDR3 extends over 15 amino acids. Trimming left V 1 base short and J 3 bases short, with 10 bases between. Germline CDR1 and CDR2: SGHAT and FQNNGV.

The chain couples TRBV28 to TRBJ1-2, with a possible D match to TRBD1 (6 bases). Germline V gene lookup returns CDR1 MDHEN and CDR2 SYDVKM. Trimming removed 6 bases at V and 5 bases at J, with 28 bases between. This CDR3 is built from 18 residues. CDR3 sequence reads: CASSLGRWGRRGGYGYTF. CDR3 nucleotides: TGTGCCAGCAGCCTGGGCAGGTGGGGGCGGCGAGGAGGATATGGCTACACCTTC.

The chain recombines TRBV7-9 with TRBJ1-5; D may be TRBD1 (6 bases). Deletions cut 4 bases from V and 6 bases from J, with 13 bases between. Germline lookup yields CDR1 SEHNR and CDR2 FQNEAQ (reference sequence). This CDR3 has 14 amino acids. CDR3 region: CASSSRGPIQPQHF. The CDR3 DNA sequence: TGTGCCAGCAGCTCCAGGGGTCCTATTCAGCCCCAGCATTTT.

This clone was counted once. J is TRBJ2-1 and V is TRBV4-3; D is possibly TRBD2 (6 bases). V was clipped by 4 bases and J by 8 bases, with 12 bases between them. Germline V gene data show CDR1 as LGHNA and CDR2 as YSLEER. The CDR3 covers 13 residues. Here the CDR3 DNA reads TGCGCCAGCAGCCCGGCCGGGGGACATGAGCAGTTCTTC. It yields the protein CASSPAGGHEQFF.

The rearrangement links TRBV10-3 to TRBJ2-2; 11 bases are a match to TRBD2. With 2 bases clipped from V and 5 bases from J, the junction kept 4 bases outside the gene matches. Germline V gives CDR1 ENHRY, CDR2 SYGVKD. The CDR3 totals 16 residues. The CDR3 reads CAISETSGSGTGELFF. In nucleotides, the CDR3 is TGTGCCATCAGTGAGACTAGCGGGAGTGGGACCGGGGAGCTGTTTTTT.

The chain has TRBV5-6 and TRBJ1-1; the D gene is possibly TRBD1 (5 bases). From germline, CDR1 is SGHDT and CDR2 YYEEEE. Trimming took 4 bases from V and 7 from J, leaving 14 bases between them. The CDR3 loop spans 13 amino acids. The CDR3 nucleotides read TGTGCCAGCAGCAGACATGCCGGGGGTGAAGCTTTCTTT. Its translation: CASSRHAGGEAFF.

The V and J genes are TRBV7-9 and TRBJ1-6, with D unclear. Trimming removed 5 bases at V and 6 bases at J, with 11 bases between. This CDR3 is built from 14 residues. Germline V gives CDR1 SEHNR, CDR2 FQNEAQ (reference sequence). The CDR3 loop is CASSLDSVNSPLHF. The CDR3, as DNA: TGTGCCAGCAGCCTGGATAGCGTTAATTCACCCCTCCACTTT.

This rearrangement joins TRBV5-1 to TRBJ1-4, with D perhaps TRBD1 (5 bases). Per the germline V gene, CDR1 is SGHRS and CDR2 is YFSETQ. Trimming cost V 4 bases and J 5 bases, with 15 bases left between them. This CDR3 spans 15 amino acids. For the CDR3, the DNA is TGCGCCAGCAGCAGCGAGCAGGGCGGAAATGAAAAACTGTTTTTT. Its protein is CASSSEQGGNEKLFF.

V is TRBV19 and J is TRBJ1-6; perhaps TRBD1 as D (5 bases). The germline CDR1 and CDR2 sequences are LNHDA and SQIVND (reference sequence). The CDR3 extends over 16 amino acids. The V end lost 5 bases, the J end lost 6 bases, and 17 bases lay between the germline ends. In DNA form, the CDR3 reads TGTGCCAGTAGTTGGGGCAGGGACGGAGGTAATTCACCCCTCCACTTT. Its protein product is CASSWGRDGGNSPLHF.